Sequencing of this TCR beta chain was carried out in a study of Tregs in tolerant kidney transplant recipients. Study observations and caveats: Few patients were studied, so findings need validation in larger groups. Biological reproducibility was not directly addressed, but technical replication error appeared minimal. The most relevant donor-specific Treg TCRbeta repertoire apparently came from expansion with activated donor B cells.

Clones were sequenced by immunoSEQ multiplex PCR, and TCRdb holds only the in-frame ones, with some missing. Altogether under 300,000 clones are present, roughly 80% being singletons, with the ten largest covering approximately 0.69%. As for this clone: The antigen is undetermined.

This TCR came from a human donor in good health. Sample: CD4+ T cells from blood.

This CDR3 reads CATSSGGRRAREKLFF. CDR3 DNA: TGTGCCACCAGCAGCGGGGGACGGAGGGCAAGGGAAAAACTGTTTTTT. This sequence joins TRBV15 and TRBJ1-4, with a weak D call TRBD1 (5 bases). Germline CDR1 and CDR2: LNHNV and YYDKDF (reference sequence). The CDR3 spans 16 residues. V shed 3 bases and J shed 8 bases, with 19 bases lying between them.